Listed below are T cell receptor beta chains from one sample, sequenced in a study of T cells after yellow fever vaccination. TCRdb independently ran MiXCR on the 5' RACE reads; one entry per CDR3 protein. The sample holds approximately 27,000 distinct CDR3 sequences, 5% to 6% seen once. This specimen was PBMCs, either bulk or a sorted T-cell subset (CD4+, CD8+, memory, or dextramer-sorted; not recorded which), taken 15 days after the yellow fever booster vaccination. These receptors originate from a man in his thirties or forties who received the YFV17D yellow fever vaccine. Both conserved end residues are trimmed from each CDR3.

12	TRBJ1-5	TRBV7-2	ASSLRGGDQPQH
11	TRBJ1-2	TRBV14	ASSQGLNYGYT
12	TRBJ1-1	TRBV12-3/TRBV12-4	ASSLATKITEAF
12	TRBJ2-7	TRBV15	ATSREDRGYEQY
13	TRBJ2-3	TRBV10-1	ASRASGTSTDTQY
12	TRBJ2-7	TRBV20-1	SARDPQRDYEQY
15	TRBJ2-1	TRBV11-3	ASSLEGETSGSDEQF
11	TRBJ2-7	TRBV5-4	ASSLDRNYEQY
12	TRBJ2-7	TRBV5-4	ASSRQGGTYEQY
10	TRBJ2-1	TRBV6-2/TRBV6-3	ASSLTRIEQF
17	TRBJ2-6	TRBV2	ARSRPGQALLSGANVLT
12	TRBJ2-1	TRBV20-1	SAQAGGGYNEQF
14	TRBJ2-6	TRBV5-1	ASSSGIFSGANVLT
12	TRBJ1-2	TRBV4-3	ASSPSYRGLGYT